A selection of T cell receptor beta chains follows, all from one sample in a study of CD8 T cells in Susac syndrome. Using its own MiXCR run on the immunoSEQ multiplex PCR reads, TCRdb lists one record per CDR3 protein. This table holds about 180,000 distinct CDR3 sequences, around 93% found once. The sequencing input was CD4+ T cells from PBMCs. The receptors shown here come from a human donor with multiple sclerosis. Each CDR3 is given with its conserved first and last residue. The D gene is left open where the match is weak. Size is omitted from some rows. Given values are once, few, many or a class for expanded clones.

TRBJ2-1 | TRBD1 | TRBV28 | . | 16 | TGTGCCAGCAGTCAACCGGACAGGGCAGTGGTTGATGAGCAGTTCTTC | CASSQPDRAVVDEQFF
TRBJ2-1 | . | TRBV20-1 | . | 13 | TGCAGTGCTCCGACGGCAGGTAACAATGAGCAGTTCTTC | CSAPTAGNNEQFF
TRBJ2-7 | . | TRBV3-1 | . | 13 | TGTGCCAGCAGCCCCGGGAGCTCCTACGAGCAGTACTTC | CASSPGSSYEQYF
TRBJ2-1 | . | TRBV2 | once | 13 | TGTGCCAGCACCCCCACTAGGATGAATGAGCAGTTCTTC | CASTPTRMNEQFF
TRBJ1-1 | TRBD1 | TRBV3-1 | . | 14 | TGTGCCAGCAGCCAAGGGGACAGGAACACTGAAGCTTTCTTT | CASSQGDRNTEAFF
TRBJ2-7 | . | TRBV12-3/TRBV12-4 | . | 15 | TGTGCCAGCAGTTTAGGAATATTAATCTCCTACGAGCAGTACTTC | CASSLGILISYEQYF
TRBJ2-6 | . | TRBV28 | . | 18 | TGTGCCAGCAGTTTATCCCTTCGACAGACCTCTGGGGCCAACGTCCTGACTTTC | CASSLSLRQTSGANVLTF
TRBJ2-2 | TRBD2 | TRBV10-3 | . | 16 | TGTGCCGTTAAGCAGGGACTAGCGGAAAACACCGGGGAGCTGTTTTTT | CAVKQGLAENTGELFF
TRBJ2-3 | . | TRBV4-1 | once | 15 | TGCGCCAGCAGCCAAGGACAGTCTAGCACAGATACGCAGTATTTT | CASSQGQSSTDTQYF
TRBJ2-1 | TRBD2 | TRBV5-1 | few | 16 | TGTGCCAGCAGTCCAACTAGCGGGAGTTCCTACAATGAGCAGTTCTTC | CASSPTSGSSYNEQFF
TRBJ2-4 | . | TRBV11-2 | . | 15 | TGTGCCAGCAGCTTAATTCGGGGAGCCAAAAACATTCAGTACTTC | CASSLIRGAKNIQYF